The clone carrying this TCR beta chain was seen a few times. Antigen: not known. The data derive from a study of T cell responses to AZD1222 COVID-19 vaccine. V lost 4 bases to trimming and J lost 2 bases; unmatched junction nucleotides: 2. The CDR3 has 13 amino acids. Germline lookup yields CDR1 MNHEY and CDR2 SVGAGI. Combined were second doses at about 4 or about 12 weeks. Libraries were prepared by immunoSEQ multiplex PCR; TCRdb keeps only in-frame clonotypes and omits some of them. The data show roughly 110,000 clones, roughly 85% seen once. General study points: It was only after the peak T cell response that any repertoires were sampled. Regions left unmutated in variants are reportedly the target of nearly half of spike-specific TCRs. Clonal diversity was possibly underestimated, and white British individuals and females predominated among donors.

The chain carries TRBV6-5 and TRBJ2-7, with 7 bases aligning to TRBD1. The sample in question was peripheral blood, obtained 28 days after the second AZD1222 dose. The clonotype comes from an adult who received the AZD1222 COVID-19 vaccine. The CDR3 DNA reads TGTGCCAGCAGTTTGGGACAGACCTACGAGCAGTACTTC. It encodes CASSLGQTYEQYF.